The sequence of this T cell receptor beta chain was determined in a study of blood T cell repertoires in COVID-19 (dated by TCRdb to between 2020 and 2021). As for the study more broadly: The collaborator samples originated in the United States, Italy and Spain and spanned the acute and convalescent phases of COVID-19. The prospective study material was composed of cDNA or gDNA derived from T cells, B-cell-depleted T cells, or PBMCs. Deeply sampled blood TCRbeta repertoires from subjects exposed to, actively infected with, or recovered from COVID-19 were included in the dataset. The repertoires were released in a freely available public database intended as a resource for research on the immune response to SARS-CoV-2. Samples came from the ongoing ImmuneRACE study (first 160 participants) plus 1,254 subjects from 6 global collaborators. The sample metadata nearly always contained a de-identified subject ID, COVID-19 status, age in years and sex. HLA class I and class II types, where available, came from metadata supplied by the sample provider rather than from assay-based typing.

TCRbeta CDR3 regions were amplified from genomic DNA by means of the immunoSEQ Assay, a bias-controlled multiplex PCR. In the original analysis: The number of nucleated cells in each sample was estimated from the amplification of reference gene primers within the assay. Sequence reads were collapsed and filtered to measure the absolute abundance of every unique TCRbeta CDR3 rearrangement. For each sample, productive Simpson clonality was calculated by taking the square root of Simpson's diversity index across productive rearrangements. The table was pulled from immuneACCESS by TCRdb, which kept in-frame rearrangements only. Such tables lose some clones; where checked, under half of the loss comes from unresolved V genes, and the rest has no known cause. That table is the source of V, J and clone size, and D and trimming were worked out from the DNA. The sample data list approximately 170,000 clones, and 83% of these were observed just once. Jointly, the top ten make up roughly 2% of the sample.

The germline V gene gives CDR1 as SGHVS and CDR2 as FQNEAQ. The CDR3 numbers 13 residues from cysteine through phenylalanine. The kept DNA is CDR3 alone, 39 bases in frame from the first base. The junction carries 8 bases between V and J, which are trimmed by 3 bases and 4 bases respectively. The collaborating institutions used their own protocols to collect whole blood in K2EDTA tubes. For TCRbeta analysis, collaborators shipped samples in one of three forms: frozen whole blood, isolated PBMCs, or DNA extracted from either of those sample types. On this clone itself: Its target antigen remains unknown. The record has no base qualities; no much larger clone is one base away.

The research as a whole found: Clinical and demographic metadata were provided uncurated, with the amount varying by source and participant.

The TCR sequence derives from a woman of 80 years or more with acute or convalescent COVID-19. The sample comprised peripheral blood. The sequence is built from TRBV7-8 and TRBJ2-3; the D gene is perhaps TRBD2, from 5 matching bases. The CDR3 loop reads CASSFEGSDTQYF. The DNA sequence is TGTGCCAGCAGCTTTGAGGGTTCAGATACGCAGTATTTT.